These 2 T cell receptor beta chains share one sample of origin, sequenced in a study of blood T cell repertoires in COVID-19. Produced via immunoSEQ multiplex PCR; TCRdb's table is partial and in-frame only. This sample yields 75,000 to 90,000 clones, of which about 80% are seen a single time; more than 10% belongs to the top ten. Sample: peripheral blood. These receptors came from a woman aged 40 to 49 with active or convalescent COVID-19.

About this clone: The limits of the CDR3 on the DNA are not certain, so only TCRdb's listed CDR3 is given. This rearrangement joins TRBV21-1 to TRBJ1-5; the table's D call, TRBD1, was not checked against the DNA. TRBV21-1 is an annotated pseudogene. Counting both end residues, the CDR3 totals 17 amino acids. CDR3 loop: CASSMVGQGASNQPQHF.

This clone was picked up one time. The J gene is TRBJ1-6, the V gene TRBV27, with a possible D match to TRBD1 (5 bases). V lost 2 bases to trimming and J lost 6 bases, with 11 bases between them. Germline V gene lookup returns CDR1 MNHEY and CDR2 SMNVEV (reference sequence). The CDR3 extends over 15 amino acids. CDR3: CASSLISGGNSPLHF. The DNA for the CDR3 is TGTGCCAGCAGTTTAATATCGGGGGGTAATTCACCCCTCCACTTT.